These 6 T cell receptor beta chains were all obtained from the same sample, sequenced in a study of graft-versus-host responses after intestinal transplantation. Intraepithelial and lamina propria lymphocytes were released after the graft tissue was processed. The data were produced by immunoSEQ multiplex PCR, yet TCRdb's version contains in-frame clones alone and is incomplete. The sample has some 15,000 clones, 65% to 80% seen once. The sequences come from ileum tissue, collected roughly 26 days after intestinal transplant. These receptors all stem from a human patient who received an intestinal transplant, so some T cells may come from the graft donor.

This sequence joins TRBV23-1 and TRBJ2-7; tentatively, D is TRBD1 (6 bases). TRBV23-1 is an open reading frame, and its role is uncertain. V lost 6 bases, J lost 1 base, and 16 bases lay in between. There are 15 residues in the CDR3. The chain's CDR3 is CASRQHLQGSYEQYV. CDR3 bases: TGCGCCAGCAGACAACACCTACAGGGTTCCTACGAGCAGTACGTC.

Here the CDR3 DNA reads TGTGCCACCGATTGGACAGGGTTCGTCGCTGGAAACACCATATATTTT. Its protein is CATDWTGFVAGNTIYF. The V call is TRBV7-3, the J call TRBJ1-3; 8 bases line up with TRBD1. Germline V CDR1 and CDR2: SGHTA, FQGTGA. The V gene end was trimmed by 10 bases and the J gene end by 2 bases; junction bases not matched to a gene: 13. CDR3 length equals 16 residues.

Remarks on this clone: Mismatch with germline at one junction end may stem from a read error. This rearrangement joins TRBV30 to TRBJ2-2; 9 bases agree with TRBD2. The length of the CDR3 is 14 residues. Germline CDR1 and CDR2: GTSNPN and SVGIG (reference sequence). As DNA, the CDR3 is TGTGCCTCGCGCGGGGGGGCCAACACCGGGGAGCTGTCTTTT. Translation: CASRGGANTGELSF.

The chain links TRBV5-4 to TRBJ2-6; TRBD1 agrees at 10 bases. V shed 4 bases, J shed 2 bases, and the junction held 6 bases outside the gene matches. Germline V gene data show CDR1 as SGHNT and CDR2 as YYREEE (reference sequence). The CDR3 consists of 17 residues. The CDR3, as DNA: TGTGCCAGCAGCCCGTCGGACAGGGGGGCTGGGGCCAACGTCCTGACTTTC. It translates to CASSPSDRGAGANVLTF.

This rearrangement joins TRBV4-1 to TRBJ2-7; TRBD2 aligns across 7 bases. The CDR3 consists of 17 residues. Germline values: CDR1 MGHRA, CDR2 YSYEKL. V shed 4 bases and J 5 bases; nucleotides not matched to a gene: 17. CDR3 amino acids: CASSPFHPDGTIDEQYF. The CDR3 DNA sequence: TGCGCCAGCAGCCCTTTTCATCCCGATGGGACTATCGACGAGCAGTACTTC.

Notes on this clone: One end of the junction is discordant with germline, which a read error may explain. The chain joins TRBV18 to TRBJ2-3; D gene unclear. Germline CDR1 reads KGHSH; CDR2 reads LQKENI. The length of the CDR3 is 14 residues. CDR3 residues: CASSPLISTDTQYF. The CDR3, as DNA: TGTGCCAGCTCGCCACTAATTAGCACAGATACGCAGTATTTT.